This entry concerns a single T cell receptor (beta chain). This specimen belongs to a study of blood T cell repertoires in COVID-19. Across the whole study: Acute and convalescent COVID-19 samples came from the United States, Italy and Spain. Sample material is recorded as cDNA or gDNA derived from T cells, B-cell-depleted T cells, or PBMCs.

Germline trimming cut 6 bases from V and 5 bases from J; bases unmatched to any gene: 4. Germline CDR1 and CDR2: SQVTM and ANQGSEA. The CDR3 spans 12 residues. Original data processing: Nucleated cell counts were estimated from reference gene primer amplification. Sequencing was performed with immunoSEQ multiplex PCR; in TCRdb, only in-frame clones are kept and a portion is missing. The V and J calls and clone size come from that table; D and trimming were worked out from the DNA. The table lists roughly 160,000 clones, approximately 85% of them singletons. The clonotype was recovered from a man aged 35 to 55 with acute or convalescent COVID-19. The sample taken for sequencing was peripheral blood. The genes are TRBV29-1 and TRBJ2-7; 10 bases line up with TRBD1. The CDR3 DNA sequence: TGCAGCGTCGGGACAGGGGTCCACGAGCAGTACTTC. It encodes CSVGTGVHEQYF.